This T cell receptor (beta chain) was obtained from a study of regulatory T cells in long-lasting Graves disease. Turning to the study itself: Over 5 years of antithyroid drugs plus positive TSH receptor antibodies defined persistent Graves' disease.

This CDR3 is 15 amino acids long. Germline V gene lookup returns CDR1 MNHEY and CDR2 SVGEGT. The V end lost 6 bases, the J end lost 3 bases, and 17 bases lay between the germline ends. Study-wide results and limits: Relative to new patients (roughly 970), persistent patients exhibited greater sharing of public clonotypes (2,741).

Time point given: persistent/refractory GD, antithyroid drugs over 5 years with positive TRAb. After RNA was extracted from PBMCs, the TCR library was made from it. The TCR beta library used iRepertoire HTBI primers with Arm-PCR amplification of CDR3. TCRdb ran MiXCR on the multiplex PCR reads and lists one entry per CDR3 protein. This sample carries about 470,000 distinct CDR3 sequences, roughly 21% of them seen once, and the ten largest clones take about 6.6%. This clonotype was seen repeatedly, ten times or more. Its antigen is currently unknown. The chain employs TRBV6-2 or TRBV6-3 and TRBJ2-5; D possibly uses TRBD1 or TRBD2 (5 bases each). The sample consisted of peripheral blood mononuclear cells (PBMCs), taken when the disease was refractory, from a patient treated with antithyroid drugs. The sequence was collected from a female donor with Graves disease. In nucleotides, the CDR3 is TGTGCCAGCAGCTATGGGACCCAGCCCGAAGAGACCCAGTACTTC. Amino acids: CASSYGTQPEETQYF.